This is a list of T cell receptor beta chains from one sample in a study of shared clonotypes between healthy human individuals. This table comes from immunoSEQ multiplex PCR, and its TCRdb copy is limited to in-frame clones, with some not included. The sample yields over 1.5 million clones, under 99% seen once. Sequenced material: naive CD4+ T cells sorted from blood. All receptors come from a man younger than 45 in good health. Each CDR3 is given with its conserved first and last residue. The D gene is left open where the match is weak. The size entry is marked missing in some rows and otherwise reads once, few, many or a size class.

j_gene | len | d_gene | v_gene | abundance | CDR3nt | CDR3aa
TRBJ1-2 | 16 | NA | TRBV18 | NA | TGTGCCAGCTCACCACTAGACAGGCCCACCCGGGATGGCTACACCTTC | CASSPLDRPTRDGYTF
TRBJ2-2 | 14 | TRBD2 | TRBV6-6 | NA | TGTGCCAGCCAAGGGGACTACCACACCGGGGAGCTGTTTTTT | CASQGDYHTGELFF
TRBJ2-5 | 13 | NA | TRBV6-1 | NA | TGTGCCAGCAGTGAAAGGGATTGGGAGACCCAGTACTTC | CASSERDWETQYF
TRBJ1-1 | 12 | NA | TRBV29-1 | NA | TGCAGCGTTGGGGAGGTGATCACTGAAGCTTTCTTT | CSVGEVITEAFF
TRBJ2-1 | 18 | TRBD2 | TRBV7-3 | NA | TGTGCCAGCAGCTTATTTACTAGCGGGAGCCGCTCCTACAATGAGCAGTTCTTC | CASSLFTSGSRSYNEQFF
TRBJ2-2 | 13 | NA | TRBV25-1 | NA | TGTGCCACGACCAGCGGGCACACCGGGGAGCTGTTTTTT | CATTSGHTGELFF
TRBJ2-7 | 12 | NA | TRBV7-9 | NA | TGTGCCAGCAGCTTCCTAGCCCACGAGCAGTACTTC | CASSFLAHEQYF
TRBJ2-7 | 16 | TRBD1 | TRBV18 | NA | TGTGCCAGCTCACGGGGGACCGGGACAGGGCGCCACGAGCAGTACTTC | CASSRGTGTGRHEQYF
TRBJ1-4 | 15 | NA | TRBV2 | NA | TGTGCCAGCAGACTTTACAGGACACCTAATGAAAAACTGTTTTTT | CASRLYRTPNEKLFF
TRBJ2-7 | 14 | NA | TRBV19 | NA | TGTGCCAGTAGTATTTCTGGGCTTGCCTACGAGCAGTACTTC | CASSISGLAYEQYF
TRBJ1-2 | 15 | TRBD1 | TRBV28 | NA | TGTGCCAGCAGTTTTTCCGACAGGGTCCCCTATGGCTACACCTTC | CASSFSDRVPYGYTF
TRBJ2-5 | 19 | TRBD2 | TRBV18 | once | TGTGCCAGCTCACCACTGGGACTAGCGGGAGACTTGGGCGGAGAGACCCAGTACTTC | CASSPLGLAGDLGGETQYF
TRBJ2-1 | 16 | NA | TRBV27 | once | TGTGCCAGCAGTATTGGGGGGAGCGGCTCCTACAATGAGCAGTTCTTC | CASSIGGSGSYNEQFF
TRBJ1-1 | 12 | NA | TRBV29-1 | once | TGCAGCGTTGACAAACGGAAGGCCGAAGCTTTCTTT | CSVDKRKAEAFF
TRBJ2-5 | 15 | NA | TRBV2 | NA | TGTGCCAGCACTCACCCGGCTGCGACACAAGAGACCCAGTACTTC | CASTHPAATQETQYF
TRBJ1-1 | 18 | NA | TRBV18 | NA | TGTGCCAGCTCGGCCGAGGGAGGGACACCCCATAGGAACACTGAAGCTTTCTTT | CASSAEGGTPHRNTEAFF
TRBJ2-3 | 17 | TRBD2 | TRBV7-8 | NA | TGTGCCAGCAGCGCACGACTAGCGGGAGGAGGCGCAGATACGCAGTATTTT | CASSARLAGGGADTQYF
TRBJ1-1 | 15 | NA | TRBV28 | NA | TGTGCCAGCACTCCGGGAGGGGGGACGAACACTGAAGCTTTCTTT | CASTPGGGTNTEAFF
TRBJ1-5 | 16 | TRBD1 | TRBV19 | NA | TGTGCCAGTAAGGGTAACAGGGGGCCTGACAATCAGCCCCAGCATTTT | CASKGNRGPDNQPQHF
TRBJ2-2 | 14 | NA | TRBV7-3 | NA | TGTGCCAGCAGCCGGGGGGCTGATACCGGGGAGCTGTTTTTT | CASSRGADTGELFF
TRBJ2-7 | 16 | NA | TRBV5-6 | NA | TGTGCCAGCAGCTTGGAGGGGCCAGGGAAGGTCCACGAGCAGTACTTC | CASSLEGPGKVHEQYF
TRBJ2-7 | 14 | NA | TRBV7-2 | NA | TGTGCCAGCAGCTTATGGGACACCTCCTACGAGCAGTACTTC | CASSLWDTSYEQYF